The 17 T cell receptor beta chains in this list originate from one sample, sequenced in a study of shared clonotypes between healthy human individuals. The table came from immunoSEQ multiplex PCR; TCRdb's copy has only in-frame clones and leaves some out. This table holds hundreds of thousands of clones, 90% to 95% found once. Naive CD8 cells were CD45RO-negative, positively selected for CCR7, excluding terminally differentiated effector memory CD45RA+ cells. Sample: naive CD8+ T cells sorted from blood. The source of these receptors is a man aged 25-45 years in good health.

The CDR3 loop is CASSYTVSYEQYF. CDR3 in DNA: TGTGCCAGCAGTTACACGGTTTCCTACGAGCAGTACTTC. The J gene is TRBJ2-7, the V gene TRBV6-5; unclear D gene. The CDR3 consists of 13 residues. The germline CDR1 and CDR2 sequences are MNHEY and SVGAGI. Between the trimmed V and J ends, which lost 2 bases and 1 base, there was a span of 6 bases.

The CDR3 nucleotides read TGTGCCAGCAGTCTTGGGACTAGGGCTCCGGGGTTGCAGTTCTTC. Encoded protein: CASSLGTRAPGLQFF. The chain joins TRBV27 to TRBJ2-1; 8 nucleotides agree with TRBD2. There are 15 residues in the CDR3. Germline lookup yields CDR1 MNHEY and CDR2 SMNVEV (reference sequence). Trimming took 5 bases from V and 12 from J; bases not matched to a gene: 15.

The CDR3 sequence: CASSPSGTGQNTEAFF. CDR3 sequence (DNA): TGTGCCAGCTCACCGTCCGGGACAGGGCAGAACACTGAAGCTTTCTTT. The chain carries TRBV18 and TRBJ1-1; 9 bases align to TRBD1. V lost 3 bases to trimming and J lost 1 base; unmatched junction nucleotides: 6. The germline CDR1 and CDR2 sequences are KGHSH and LQKENI. The CDR3 is 16 residues long.

This chain joins TRBV7-2 and TRBJ1-2; tentatively, D is TRBD1 (5 bases). The CDR3 has 17 residues. Looked up from germline, CDR1 is SGHTA and CDR2 is FQGNSA. Trimming took off 5 bases at V and 4 bases at J, with 23 bases between the two ends. CDR3 protein: CASSPRLGTLRSYGYTF. The CDR3, as DNA: TGTGCCAGCAGCCCGCGATTGGGGACCCTAAGGAGCTATGGCTACACCTTC.

This chain links TRBV6-1 with TRBJ2-5; possibly TRBD1 or TRBD2 for D (5 bases each). CDR3 size: 15 residues. Trimming stripped 3 bases from V and 4 bases from J, with 15 bases between. CDR1 MNHNS and CDR2 SASEGT come from the germline V gene. The CDR3 DNA reads TGTGCCAGCAGTGACCCCAAAGAGGGGTCAGAGACCCAGTACTTC. This translates into CASSDPKEGSETQYF.

The rearrangement links TRBV27 to TRBJ1-1, with D uncertain. Germline lookup yields CDR1 MNHEY and CDR2 SMNVEV (reference sequence). V was clipped by 8 bases and J by 1 base, with 5 bases between them. This CDR3 spans 11 amino acids. The CDR3 loop is CASGRNTEAFF. As DNA, the CDR3 is TGTGCCAGCGGGCGGAACACTGAAGCTTTCTTT.

The chain has TRBV7-9 and TRBJ2-3; D ambiguous. Trimming stripped 1 base from V and 6 bases from J, with 14 bases between. Germline V gives CDR1 SEHNR, CDR2 FQNEAQ (reference sequence). This CDR3 comprises 15 residues. In nucleotides, the CDR3 is TGTGCCAGCAGCTTAGAGGCACTGCCGAGGGATACGCAGTATTTT. Translation gives CASSLEALPRDTQYF.

This chain uses TRBV27 with TRBJ2-7; D is unclear. V was pared by 1 base and J by 3 bases, with 7 bases between. The germline CDR1 and CDR2 sequences are MNHEY and SMNVEV (reference sequence). This CDR3 spans 13 amino acids. The CDR3, as DNA: TGTGCCAGCAGTTTATACTATGACTACGAGCAGTACTTC. Translating gives CASSLYYDYEQYF.

With regard to this clone: The same CDR3 can be traced to other DNA sequences in this sample. The V and J genes are TRBV4-1 and TRBJ1-3; a possible D gene is TRBD1 (5 bases). This CDR3 has 13 amino acids. V lost 3 bases and J lost 2, with 5 bases in between. Germline V gives CDR1 MGHRA, CDR2 YSYEKL. CDR3 nucleotide sequence: TGCGCCAGCAGCCAGGGGGCTGGAAACACCATATATTTT. Translated, it gives CASSQGAGNTIYF.

This clone has only one observation. The chain links TRBV10-3 to TRBJ2-7; D is uncertain. Trimming removed 2 bases from V and 3 bases from J, with 8 bases in between. This CDR3 has 13 residues. The V gene's germline CDR1 is ENHRY and CDR2 SYGVKD. The CDR3 here is CAISEEPHYEQYF. For the CDR3, the DNA is TGTGCCATCAGTGAGGAGCCGCACTACGAGCAGTACTTC.

The chain has TRBV18 and TRBJ1-1, with 7 bases identical to TRBD1. V lost 3 bases to trimming and J lost 1 base; unmatched junction nucleotides: 11. The CDR3 extends over 17 amino acids. From germline, CDR1 is KGHSH and CDR2 LQKENI. The CDR3 here is CASSPLDRVLTNTEAFF. The CDR3 region has the DNA TGTGCCAGCTCACCCCTTGACAGGGTTCTGACGAACACTGAAGCTTTCTTT.

This clone was found once. The chain has TRBV4-1 and TRBJ2-1; D is perhaps TRBD1 (6 bases). In germline, CDR1 is MGHRA, CDR2 YSYEKL. Trimming pared 0 bases from V and 4 bases from J, leaving 25 bases between. CDR3 length: 20 residues. The CDR3 bases are TGCGCCAGCAGCCAAGAGCCGATGGATAGAGACAGCCAGGGGTACAATGAGCAGTTCTTC. It translates to CASSQEPMDRDSQGYNEQFF.

The J gene is TRBJ1-2, the V gene TRBV13; TRBD1 is a possible D gene (6 bases). The CDR3 loop spans 14 amino acids. V gave up 6 bases and J gave up 8 bases, with 19 bases separating them. Looked up from germline, CDR1 is PRHDT and CDR2 is FYEKMQ (reference sequence). CDR3 in amino acids: CASRHYPDSGGYTF. DNA for the CDR3: TGTGCCAGCAGGCACTATCCGGACAGTGGAGGCTACACCTTC. The whole variable domain, remainder taken from reference TRBV13 and TRBJ1-2, is AAGVIQSPRHLIKEKRETATLKCYPIPRHDTVYWYQQGPGQDPQFLISFYEKMQSDKGSIPDRFSAQQFSDYHSELNMSSLELGDSALYFCASRHYPDSGGYTFGSGTRLTVV.

This chain connects TRBV27 to TRBJ2-5, with 8 bases identical to TRBD1. With 2 bases clipped from V and 5 bases from J, the junction kept 4 bases outside the gene matches. CDR3 length: 14 residues. Germline values: CDR1 MNHEY, CDR2 SMNVEV (reference sequence). As DNA, the CDR3 is TGTGCCAGCAGTTTAACCAGGGGGCGGGAGACCCAGTACTTC. The encoded protein is CASSLTRGRETQYF.

The chain uses TRBV27 and TRBJ2-7; tentatively, D is TRBD1 or TRBD2 (6 bases each). From germline, CDR1 is MNHEY and CDR2 SMNVEV (reference sequence). V was clipped by 5 bases and J by 2 bases, with 10 bases between them. This CDR3 contains 13 residues. The CDR3 DNA reads as TGTGCCAGCAGTCGGGGGACAACCTACGAGCAGTACTTC. Its protein product is CASSRGTTYEQYF.

The rearrangement joins TRBV28 to TRBJ2-7; 12 bases line up with TRBD2. The junction had 11 bases not matched to a gene; V was cut back by 3 bases and J by 5 bases. Germline V lookup: CDR1 MDHEN, CDR2 SYDVKM. This CDR3 is built from 17 residues. CDR3 protein: CASSFPLTTSGSDEQYF. In DNA, the CDR3 is TGTGCCAGCAGTTTCCCTCTTACGACTAGCGGGAGCGACGAGCAGTACTTC.

This chain uses TRBV7-9 with TRBJ2-5, with a tentative D call TRBD2 (6 bases). Trimming left V 3 bases short and J 3 bases short, with 17 bases between. The length of the CDR3 is 16 residues. The V gene's germline CDR1 is SEHNR and CDR2 FQNEAQ (reference sequence). The CDR3: CASSFNRGNRKETQYF. CDR3 in DNA: TGTGCCAGCAGCTTTAATCGGGGGAACAGAAAAGAGACCCAGTACTTC.